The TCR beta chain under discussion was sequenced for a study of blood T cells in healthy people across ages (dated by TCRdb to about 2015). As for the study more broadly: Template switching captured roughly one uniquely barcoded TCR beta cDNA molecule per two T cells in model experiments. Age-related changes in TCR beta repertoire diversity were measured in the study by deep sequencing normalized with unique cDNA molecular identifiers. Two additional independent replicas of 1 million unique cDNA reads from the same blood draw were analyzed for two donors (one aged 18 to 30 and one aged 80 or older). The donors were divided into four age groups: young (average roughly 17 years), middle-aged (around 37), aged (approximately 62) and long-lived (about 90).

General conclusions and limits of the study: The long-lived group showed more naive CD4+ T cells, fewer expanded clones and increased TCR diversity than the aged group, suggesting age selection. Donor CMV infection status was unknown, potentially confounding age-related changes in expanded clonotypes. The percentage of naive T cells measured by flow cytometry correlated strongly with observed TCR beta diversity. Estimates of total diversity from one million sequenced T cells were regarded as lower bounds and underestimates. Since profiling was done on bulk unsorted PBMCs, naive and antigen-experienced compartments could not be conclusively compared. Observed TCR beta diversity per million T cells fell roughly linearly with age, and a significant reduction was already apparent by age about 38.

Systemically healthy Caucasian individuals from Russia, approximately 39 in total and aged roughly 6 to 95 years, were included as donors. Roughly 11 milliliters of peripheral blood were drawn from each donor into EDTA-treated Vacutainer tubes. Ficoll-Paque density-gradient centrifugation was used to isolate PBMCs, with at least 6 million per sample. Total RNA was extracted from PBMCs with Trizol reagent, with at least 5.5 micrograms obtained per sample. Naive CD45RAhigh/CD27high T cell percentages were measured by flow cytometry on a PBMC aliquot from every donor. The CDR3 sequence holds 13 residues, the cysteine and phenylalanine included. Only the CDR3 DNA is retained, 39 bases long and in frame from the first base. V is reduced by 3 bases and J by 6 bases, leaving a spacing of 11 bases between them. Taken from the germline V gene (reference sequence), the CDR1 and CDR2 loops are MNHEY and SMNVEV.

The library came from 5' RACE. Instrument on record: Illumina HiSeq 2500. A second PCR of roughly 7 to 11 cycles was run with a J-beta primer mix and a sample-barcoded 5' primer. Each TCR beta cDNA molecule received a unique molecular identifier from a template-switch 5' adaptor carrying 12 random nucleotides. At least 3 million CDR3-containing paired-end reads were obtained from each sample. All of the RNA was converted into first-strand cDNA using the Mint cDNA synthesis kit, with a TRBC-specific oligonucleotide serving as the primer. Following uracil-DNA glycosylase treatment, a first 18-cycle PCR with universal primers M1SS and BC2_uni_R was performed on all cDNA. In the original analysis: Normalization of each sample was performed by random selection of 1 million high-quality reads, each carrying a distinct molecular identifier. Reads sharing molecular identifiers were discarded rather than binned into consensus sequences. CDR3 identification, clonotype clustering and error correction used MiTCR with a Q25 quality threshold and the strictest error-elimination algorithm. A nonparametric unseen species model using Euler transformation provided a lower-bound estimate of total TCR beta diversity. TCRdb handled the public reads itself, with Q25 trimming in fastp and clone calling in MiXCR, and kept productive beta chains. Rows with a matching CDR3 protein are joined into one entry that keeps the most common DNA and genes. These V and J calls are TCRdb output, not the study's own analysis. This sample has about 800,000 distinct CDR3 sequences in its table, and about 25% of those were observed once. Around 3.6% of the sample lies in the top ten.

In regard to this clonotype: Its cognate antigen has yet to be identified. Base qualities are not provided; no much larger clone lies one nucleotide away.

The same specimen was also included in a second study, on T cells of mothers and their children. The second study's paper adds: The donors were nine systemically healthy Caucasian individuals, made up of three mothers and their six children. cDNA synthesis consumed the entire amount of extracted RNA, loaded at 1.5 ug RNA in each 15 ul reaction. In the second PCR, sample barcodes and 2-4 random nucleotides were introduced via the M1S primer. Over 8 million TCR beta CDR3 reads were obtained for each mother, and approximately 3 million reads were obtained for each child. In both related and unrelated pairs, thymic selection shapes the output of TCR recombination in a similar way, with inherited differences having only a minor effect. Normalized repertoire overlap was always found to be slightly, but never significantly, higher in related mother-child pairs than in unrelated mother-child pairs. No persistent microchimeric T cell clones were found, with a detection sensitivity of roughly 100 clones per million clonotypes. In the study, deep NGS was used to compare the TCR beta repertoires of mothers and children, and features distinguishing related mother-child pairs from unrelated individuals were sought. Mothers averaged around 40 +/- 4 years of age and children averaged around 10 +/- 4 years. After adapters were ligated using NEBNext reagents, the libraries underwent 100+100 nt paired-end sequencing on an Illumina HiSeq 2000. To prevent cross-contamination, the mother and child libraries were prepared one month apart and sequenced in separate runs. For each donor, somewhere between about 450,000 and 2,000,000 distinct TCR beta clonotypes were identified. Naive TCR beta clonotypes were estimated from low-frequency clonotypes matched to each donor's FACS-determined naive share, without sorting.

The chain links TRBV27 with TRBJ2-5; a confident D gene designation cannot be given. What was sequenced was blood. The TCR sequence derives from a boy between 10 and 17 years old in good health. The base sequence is TGTGCCAGCAGTTTTTCTTCGGTTCAGACCCAGTACTTC. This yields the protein CASSFSSVQTQYF.